The rows below give T cell receptor beta chains drawn from one sample of a study of T cells in Graves' hyperthyroidism and ophthalmopathy. Each CDR3 protein gets one entry after TCRdb re-called the multiplex PCR reads with MiXCR. The top ten hold about 27% of the sample, which has hundreds of thousands of distinct CDR3 sequences, about 15% seen once. The sample consisted of blood. The receptors come from a woman between 18 and 29 years old with Graves' hyperthyroidism that later progressed to Graves' ophthalmopathy. Each CDR3 is given with its conserved first and last residue. D genes are given only for firm matches. Size is stated for part of the rows, as once, few or many counts, or as a class when the clone is expanded.

V gene,clone size,D gene,J gene,CDR3 protein,CDR3 DNA
TRBV18,few,TRBD2,TRBJ2-2,CASSPGLAGGPLSSGELFF,TGTGCCAGCTCACCGGGACTAGCGGGAGGGCCATTGTCCTCCGGGGAGCTGTTTTTT
TRBV27,many,.,TRBJ1-1,CASRGWGVNTEAFF,TGTGCCAGCAGGGGATGGGGGGTGAACACTGAAGCTTTCTTT
TRBV7-2,.,TRBD2,TRBJ2-3,CASSLSAGLASDTQYF,TGTGCCAGCAGCTTATCTGCAGGACTAGCGTCAGATACGCAGTATTTT
TRBV7-2,many,.,TRBJ2-1,CASSLGLASPLFF,TGTGCCAGCAGCTTAGGTTTGGCTAGTCCATTGTTCTTC
TRBV28,.,.,TRBJ2-2,CASSFESSYTGELFF,TGTGCCAGCAGTTTTGAGAGCTCCTACACCGGGGAGCTGTTTTTT
TRBV3-1,few,TRBD2,TRBJ2-7,CASSQDNLAGGYEQYF,TGTGCCAGCAGCCAAGATAACCTAGCGGGAGGCTACGAGCAGTACTTC
TRBV27,many,TRBD2,TRBJ2-7,CASSFGTSGTYEQYF,TGTGCCAGCAGTTTTGGAACTAGCGGGACCTACGAGCAGTACTTC
TRBV12-3/TRBV12-4,many,.,TRBJ2-3,CASQSPADTQYF,TGTGCCAGCCAGTCCCCGGCAGATACGCAGTATTTT
TRBV7-8,many,TRBD2,TRBJ2-5,CASSLEALATTQYF,TGTGCCAGCAGCTTAGAGGCACTAGCGACGACCCAGTACTTC
TRBV28,many,TRBD1,TRBJ2-7,CASSMGQTYEQYF,TGTGCCAGCAGTATGGGACAGACCTACGAGCAGTACTTC
TRBV7-2,many,.,TRBJ1-1,CASSLAGIFEAFF,TGTGCCAGCAGCTTAGCGGGCATTTTCGAGGCTTTCTTT
TRBV5-8,few,.,TRBJ2-1,CASSLELFRKGDSYNEQFF,TGTGCCAGCAGCTTGGAGTTATTTCGAAAGGGGGACTCCTACAATGAGCAGTTCTTC
TRBV20-1,few,.,TRBJ1-2,CSARSGSRGGYGYGYTF,TGCAGTGCTAGATCCGGATCCCGAGGGGGTTATGGCTATGGCTACACCTTC
TRBV27,many,TRBD1,TRBJ1-5,CASRLQGVGQPQHF,TGTGCCAGCAGGTTACAGGGGGTTGGTCAGCCCCAGCATTTT
TRBV20-1,many,TRBD1,TRBJ2-2,CSARDLKQGDTGELFF,TGCAGTGCTAGAGATCTGAAACAGGGGGACACCGGGGAGCTGTTTTTT
TRBV19,.,.,TRBJ2-7,CASSHDFDYEQYF,TGTGCCAGTAGCCACGATTTCGATTACGAGCAGTACTTC
TRBV28,many,.,TRBJ2-1,CASSLGQSIEQFF,TGTGCCAGCAGTCTCGGACAATCAATTGAGCAGTTCTTC
TRBV7-2,.,.,TRBJ1-1,CASSLERGGTEAFF,TGTGCCAGCAGCTTAGAAAGGGGGGGCACTGAAGCTTTCTTT
TRBV20-1,many,TRBD1,TRBJ1-2,CSARGGQGAFGYTF,TGCAGTGCTAGAGGCGGACAGGGGGCGTTTGGCTACACCTTC
TRBV7-2,many,.,TRBJ2-2,CASSVGAAGELFF,TGTGCCAGCAGCGTGGGGGCGGCCGGGGAGCTGTTTTTT
TRBV10-3,few,.,TRBJ2-3,CAISEQGPTDTQYF,TGTGCCATCAGTGAACAGGGCCCCACAGATACGCAGTATTTT
TRBV6-1,many,TRBD1,TRBJ1-4,CASKQGPTNEKLFF,TGTGCCAGCAAACAGGGGCCAACTAATGAAAAACTGTTTTTT
TRBV19,few,.,TRBJ2-5,CASSISGKRETQYF,TGTGCCAGTAGTATTTCGGGCAAGCGGGAGACCCAGTACTTC
TRBV30,many,.,TRBJ1-1,CAWRGPGNTEAFF,TGTGCCTGGAGGGGACCCGGGAACACTGAAGCTTTCTTT
TRBV5-5,few,TRBD2,TRBJ2-1,CASSWTSGIYDEQFF,TGTGCCAGCAGCTGGACTAGCGGGATCTACGATGAGCAGTTCTTC
TRBV30,.,TRBD1,TRBJ1-6,CAWNGQGYSPLHF,TGTGCCTGGAATGGACAGGGGTATTCACCCCTCCACTTT
TRBV30,many,.,TRBJ2-5,CAWALHQSQETQYF,TGTGCCTGGGCCTTACACCAATCCCAAGAGACCCAGTACTTC
TRBV20-1,few,TRBD1,TRBJ2-1,CSAGEGQGKYNEQFF,TGCAGTGCTGGCGAAGGACAGGGGAAATACAATGAGCAGTTCTTC
TRBV11-3,few,.,TRBJ2-1,CASSPDIGSYNEQFF,TGTGCCAGCAGCCCTGACATTGGCTCCTACAATGAGCAGTTCTTC
TRBV20-1,few,.,TRBJ2-4,CSAGDLRDIKNIQYF,TGCAGTGCTGGAGATCTTCGGGACATCAAAAACATTCAGTACTTC
TRBV28,.,.,TRBJ2-2,CSSSSVRDTGELFF,TGTTCCAGCAGTTCGGTCCGCGACACCGGGGAGCTGTTTTTT
TRBV5-1,.,TRBD1,TRBJ1-2,CASSLWSTGDGYTF,TGCGCCAGCAGCTTGTGGTCTACAGGGGATGGCTACACCTTC
TRBV3-1,many,.,TRBJ1-6,CASSQSSGGSLHF,TGTGCCAGCAGCCAGTCATCGGGGGGATCCCTCCACTTT
TRBV11-2,.,TRBD2,TRBJ2-3,CASSLGLAGANTQYF,TGTGCCAGCAGCTTAGGACTAGCGGGAGCAAATACGCAGTATTTT
TRBV20-1,many,TRBD1,TRBJ2-7,CSARSGQGTYEQYF,TGCAGTGCTAGATCAGGACAGGGGACCTACGAGCAGTACTTC
TRBV12-3/TRBV12-4,.,.,TRBJ1-2,CASSSGPDGYTF,TGTGCCAGCAGTTCTGGCCCTGATGGCTACACCTTC
TRBV29-1,many,TRBD1,TRBJ2-5,CSVETGGRETQYF,TGCAGCGTTGAGACAGGGGGAAGGGAGACCCAGTACTTC
TRBV4-2,few,.,TRBJ2-1,CASSQEQSSYNEQFF,TGTGCCAGCAGCCAAGAACAGAGCTCCTACAATGAGCAGTTCTTC
TRBV7-8,.,.,TRBJ1-2,CASSQEGVGNYGYTF,TGTGCCAGCAGCCAAGAGGGCGTCGGAAACTATGGCTACACCTTC
TRBV7-2,.,TRBD1,TRBJ2-3,CASSWGQGRRTDTQYF,TGTGCCAGCAGCTGGGGACAGGGGAGGAGGACAGATACGCAGTATTTT
TRBV12-3/TRBV12-4,many,TRBD2,TRBJ2-7,CASSRLAGGYYEQYF,TGTGCCAGCAGTCGACTAGCGGGAGGGTATTACGAGCAGTACTTC